This T cell receptor (beta chain) was obtained from a study of T cell responses to AZD1222 COVID-19 vaccine. Study conclusions and caveats: Most donors were white British and more were female, and clonal diversity was possibly underestimated. When two AZD1222 doses had been given, Spike-specific TCR breadth and depth rose.

Germline CDR1 SGHNT, CDR2 YYREEE (reference sequence). The ends lost 4 bases at V and 2 bases at J; junction bases unmatched: 9. This CDR3 spans 15 amino acids. Pooled in the analysis were second doses at about 4 or about 12 weeks. Generated by immunoSEQ multiplex PCR, the TCRdb table keeps only in-frame clones and is missing some. This repertoire shows about 140,000 clones, 80% to 95% found once; its top ten account for under 4.5%. A remark on this clone: Its cognate antigen is unknown.

Specimen: peripheral blood, collected 28 days after the second AZD1222 dose. V gene TRBV5-4 combines with J gene TRBJ2-7, with TRBD2 matching over 7 bases. The sequence was collected from an adult who received the AZD1222 COVID-19 vaccine. The CDR3 is CASSLSGLLTYEQYF. CDR3 coding DNA: TGTGCCAGCAGCCTTAGCGGGTTATTGACCTACGAGCAGTACTTC. The full variable domain, with the rest looked up from reference TRBV5-4 and TRBJ2-7, is ETGVTQSPTHLIKTRGQQVTLRCSSQSGHNTVSWYQQALGQGPQFIFQYYREEENGRGNFPPRFSGLQFPNYSSELNVNALELDDSALYLCASSLSGLLTYEQYFGPGTRLTVT.